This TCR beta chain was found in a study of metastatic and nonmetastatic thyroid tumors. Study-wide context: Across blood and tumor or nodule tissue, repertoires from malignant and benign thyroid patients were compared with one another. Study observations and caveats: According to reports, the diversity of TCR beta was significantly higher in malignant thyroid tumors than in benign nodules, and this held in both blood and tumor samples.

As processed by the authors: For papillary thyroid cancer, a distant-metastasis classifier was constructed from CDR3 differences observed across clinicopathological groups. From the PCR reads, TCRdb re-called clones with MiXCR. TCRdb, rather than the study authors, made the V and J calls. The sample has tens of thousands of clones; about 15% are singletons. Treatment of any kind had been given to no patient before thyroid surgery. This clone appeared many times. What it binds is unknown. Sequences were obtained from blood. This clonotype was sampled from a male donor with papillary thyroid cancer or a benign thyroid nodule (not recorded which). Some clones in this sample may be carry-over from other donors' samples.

CDR3: CATNPTGQNTEAFF. The CDR3 coding sequence is TGTGCCACCAACCCGACAGGGCAGAACACTGAAGCTTTCTTT. V is TRBV12-3 or TRBV12-4 and J is TRBJ1-1; 7 nucleotides match TRBD1. Germline trimming cut 10 bases from V and 1 base from J; bases unmatched to any gene: 9. The CDR3 length is 14 residues.